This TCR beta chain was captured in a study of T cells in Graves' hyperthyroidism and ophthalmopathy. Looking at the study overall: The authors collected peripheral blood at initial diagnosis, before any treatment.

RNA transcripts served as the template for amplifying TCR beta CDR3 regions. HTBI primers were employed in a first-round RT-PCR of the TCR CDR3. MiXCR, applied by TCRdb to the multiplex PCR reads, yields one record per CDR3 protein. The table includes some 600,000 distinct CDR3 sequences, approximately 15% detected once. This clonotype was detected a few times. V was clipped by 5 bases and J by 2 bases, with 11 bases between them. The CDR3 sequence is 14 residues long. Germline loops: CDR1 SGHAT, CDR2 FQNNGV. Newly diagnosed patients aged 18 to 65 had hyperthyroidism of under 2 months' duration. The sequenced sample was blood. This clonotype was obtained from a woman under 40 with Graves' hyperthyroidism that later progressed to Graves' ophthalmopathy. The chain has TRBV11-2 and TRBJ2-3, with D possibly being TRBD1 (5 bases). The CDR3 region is CASSPGHLTDTQYF. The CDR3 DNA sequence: TGTGCCAGCAGCCCCGGACACCTCACAGATACGCAGTATTTT.